Detailed here is one T cell receptor beta chain. Its specificity is not known. A read error is likely, as this CDR3 ends without the conserved phenylalanine or tryptophan. The data derive from a study of molecular identifiers for immune sequencing clone quantification. Regarding the study as a whole: Clones that had above 20 RNA copies took up over 99% of effector molecules but under 1% in naive cells.

Sorted inputs of about 19,000 to 1,000,000 cells, with 10%, 30% or 50% RNA, yielded naive CD8 libraries. Making the bulk TCR libraries relied on previously described methods and listed TCR primers. MiXCR, applied by TCRdb to the PCR reads, yields one record per CDR3 protein. There are about 640,000 distinct CDR3 sequences in the sample; about 20% occur only once, and around 0.9% lies in the top ten. Per the germline V gene, CDR1 is SGHTA and CDR2 is FQGTGA. Germline trimming cut 0 bases from V and 6 bases from J; bases unmatched to any gene: 5. The CDR3 spans 15 residues. The genes are TRBV7-3 and TRBJ2-7, with 10 bases matching TRBD2. The receptor comes from a human donor in good health. Some libraries in this study had Jurkat cell RNA spiked in. Sequences were obtained from naive CD8+ T cells from blood, with Jurkat cell RNA spiked in. Noted subset: FACS-sorted CD8+CD4-CCR7+CD45RA+ naive T cells. CDR3 loop: CASSLTGPSGSEQYL. CDR3 DNA: TGTGCCAGCAGCTTAACAGGTCCTAGCGGGAGCGAGCAGTACCTC.